This T cell receptor (beta chain) emerged from a study of T cells expressing NK-cell markers. Background on the study: Beta-chain profiling covered CD3+CD56+NKG2C+, CD3+CD56+NKG2C- and CD3+CD56-NKG2C+ sorted subsets. Study observations and caveats: Where four donors were concerned, these clonotypes also led the CD3+CD56-NKG2C+ fraction. Clarity on HCMV specificity was lacking for the expanded NKG2C+ T cell clones.

TCRdb reprocessed the 5' RACE reads and stores each CDR3 protein as one record, lacking DNA. The sample table includes 2,500 to 4,000 distinct CDR3 sequences. As to this clonotype: Its specificity is unknown.

The sequence was obtained from a woman between 18 and 30 years old in good health. Sequencing was carried out using blood T cells: a sorted CD56 or NKG2C T cell subset, CD4+ or CD8+ T cells, or bulk PBMC T cells (not recorded which).

The CDR3 here is CASSRTGVTDTQYF. The rearrangement joins TRBV7-9 to TRBJ2-3; TCRdb calls TRBD1, which cannot be checked without DNA. This CDR3 is built from 14 residues. Germline CDR1 and CDR2: SEHNR and FQNEAQ (reference sequence).